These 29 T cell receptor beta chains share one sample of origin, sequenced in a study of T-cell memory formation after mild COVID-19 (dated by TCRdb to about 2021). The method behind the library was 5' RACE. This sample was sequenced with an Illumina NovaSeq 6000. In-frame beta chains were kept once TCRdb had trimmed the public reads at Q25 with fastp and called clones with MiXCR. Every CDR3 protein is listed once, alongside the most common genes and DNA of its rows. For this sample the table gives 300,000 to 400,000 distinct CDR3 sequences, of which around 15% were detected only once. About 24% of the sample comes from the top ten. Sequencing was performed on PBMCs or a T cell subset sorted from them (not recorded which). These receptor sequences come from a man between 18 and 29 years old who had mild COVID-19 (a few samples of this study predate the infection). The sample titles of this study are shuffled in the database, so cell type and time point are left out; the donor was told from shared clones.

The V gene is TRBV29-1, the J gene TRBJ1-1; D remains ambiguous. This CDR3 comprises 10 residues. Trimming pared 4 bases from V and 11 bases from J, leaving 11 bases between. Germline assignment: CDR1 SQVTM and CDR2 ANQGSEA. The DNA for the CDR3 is TGCAGCGTTGCCTCAACGAGGGCTTTCTTT. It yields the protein CSVASTRAFF.

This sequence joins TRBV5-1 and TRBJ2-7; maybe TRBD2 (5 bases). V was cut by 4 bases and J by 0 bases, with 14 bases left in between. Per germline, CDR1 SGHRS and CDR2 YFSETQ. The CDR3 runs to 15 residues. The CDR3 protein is CASSPVLGSSYEQYF. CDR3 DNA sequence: TGCGCCAGCAGCCCCGTCTTGGGGAGCTCCTACGAGCAGTACTTC. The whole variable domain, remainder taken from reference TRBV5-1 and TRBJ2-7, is KAGVTQTPRYLIKTRGQQVTLSCSPISGHRSVSWYQQTPGQGLQFLFEYFSETQRNKGNFPGRFSGRQFSNSRSEMNVSTLELGDSALYLCASSPVLGSSYEQYFGPGTRLTVT.

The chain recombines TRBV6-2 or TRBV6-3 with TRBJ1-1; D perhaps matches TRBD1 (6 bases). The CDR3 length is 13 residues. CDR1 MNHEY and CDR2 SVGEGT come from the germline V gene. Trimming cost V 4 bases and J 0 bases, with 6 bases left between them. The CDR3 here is CASSWTVNTEAFF. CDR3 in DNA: TGTGCCAGCAGTTGGACAGTGAACACTGAAGCTTTCTTT.

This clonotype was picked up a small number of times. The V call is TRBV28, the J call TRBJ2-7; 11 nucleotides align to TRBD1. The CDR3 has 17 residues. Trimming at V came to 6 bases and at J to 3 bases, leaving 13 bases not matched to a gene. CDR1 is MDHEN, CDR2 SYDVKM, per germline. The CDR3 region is CASSSPGQGASHYEQYF. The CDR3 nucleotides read TGTGCCAGCAGCTCTCCAGGACAGGGGGCTTCCCACTACGAGCAGTACTTC.

The CDR3 nucleotides are TGTGCCAGCAGCTTAGTAGGACAGGCCCCCACCTTC. It yields the protein CASSLVGQAPTF. The gene calls are TRBV7-9 and TRBJ1-2; 7 nucleotides agree with TRBD1. Germline V gives CDR1 SEHNR, CDR2 FQNEAQ (reference sequence). Germline trimming cut 1 base from V and 13 bases from J; bases unmatched to any gene: 6. The CDR3 has 12 residues.

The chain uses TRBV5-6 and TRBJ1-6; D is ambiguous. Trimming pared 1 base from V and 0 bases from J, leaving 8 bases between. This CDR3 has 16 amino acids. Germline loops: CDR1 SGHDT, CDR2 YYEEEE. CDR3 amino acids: CASSLLESSYNSPLHF. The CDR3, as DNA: TGTGCCAGCAGCTTGCTAGAAAGCTCCTATAATTCACCCCTCCACTTT.

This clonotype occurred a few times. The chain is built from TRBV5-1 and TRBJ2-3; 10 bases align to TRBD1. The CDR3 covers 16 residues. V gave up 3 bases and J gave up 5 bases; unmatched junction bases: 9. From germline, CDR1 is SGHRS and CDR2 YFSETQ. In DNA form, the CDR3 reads TGCGCCAGCAGCTATTCGGGACAGGGGCCACTAGATACGCAGTATTTT. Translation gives CASSYSGQGPLDTQYF.

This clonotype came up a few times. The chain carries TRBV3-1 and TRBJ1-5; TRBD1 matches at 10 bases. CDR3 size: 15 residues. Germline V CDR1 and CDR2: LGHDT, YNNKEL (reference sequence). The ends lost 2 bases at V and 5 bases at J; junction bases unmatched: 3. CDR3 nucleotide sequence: TGTGCCAGCAGCCAAACCGGGACAGGGGATCAGCCCCAGCATTTT. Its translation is CASSQTGTGDQPQHF.

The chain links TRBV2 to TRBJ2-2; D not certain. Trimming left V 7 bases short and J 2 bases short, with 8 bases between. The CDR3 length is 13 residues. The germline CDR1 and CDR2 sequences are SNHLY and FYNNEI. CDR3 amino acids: CASTSLNTGELFF. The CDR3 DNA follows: TGTGCCAGCACAAGCCTAAACACCGGGGAGCTGTTTTTT.

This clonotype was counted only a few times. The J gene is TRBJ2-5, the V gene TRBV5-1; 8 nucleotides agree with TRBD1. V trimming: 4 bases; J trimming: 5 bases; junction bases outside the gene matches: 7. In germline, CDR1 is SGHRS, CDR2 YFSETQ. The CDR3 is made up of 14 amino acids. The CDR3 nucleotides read TGCGCCAGCAGCCCCCGACAGGGGTTGGAGACCCAGTACTTC. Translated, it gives CASSPRQGLETQYF.

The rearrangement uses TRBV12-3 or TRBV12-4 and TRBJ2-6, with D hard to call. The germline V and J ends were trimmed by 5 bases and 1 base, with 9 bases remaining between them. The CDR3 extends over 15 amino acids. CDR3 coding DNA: TGTGCCAGCAGTCATACAGTATCTGGGGCCAACGTCCTGACTTTC. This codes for CASSHTVSGANVLTF.

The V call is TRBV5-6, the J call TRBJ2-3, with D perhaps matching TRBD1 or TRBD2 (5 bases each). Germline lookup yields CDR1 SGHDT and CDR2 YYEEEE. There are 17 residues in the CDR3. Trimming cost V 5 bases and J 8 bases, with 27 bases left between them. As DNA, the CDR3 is TGTGCCAGCAGGGAGAGAGGGGCAGGGAGCTTTCTTGGTACGCAGTATTTT. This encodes CASRERGAGSFLGTQYF.

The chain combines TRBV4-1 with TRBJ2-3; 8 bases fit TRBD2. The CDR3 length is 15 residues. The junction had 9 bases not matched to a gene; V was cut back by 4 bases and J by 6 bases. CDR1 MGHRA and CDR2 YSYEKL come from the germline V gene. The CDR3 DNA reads TGCGCCAGCAGCCGTCCGCGGGGGGTCTTCGATACGCAGTATTTT. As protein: CASSRPRGVFDTQYF.

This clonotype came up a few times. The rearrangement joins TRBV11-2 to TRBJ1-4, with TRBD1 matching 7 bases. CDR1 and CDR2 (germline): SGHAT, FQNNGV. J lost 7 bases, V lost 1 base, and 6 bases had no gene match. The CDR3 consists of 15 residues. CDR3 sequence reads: CASSLGQGGGEKLFF. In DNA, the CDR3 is TGTGCCAGCAGCTTAGGACAGGGTGGAGGTGAAAAACTGTTTTTT.

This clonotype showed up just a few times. The CDR3: CASSQDSLRSYTF. CDR3 bases: TGCGCCAGCAGCCAGGATAGCCTCAGAAGCTACACCTTC. The rearrangement uses TRBV5-1 and TRBJ1-2, with no clear D. V was trimmed by 4 bases and J by 9 bases, leaving 16 bases between them. The CDR3 length is 13 residues. Germline V gives CDR1 SGHRS, CDR2 YFSETQ. Complete variable domain (other parts from reference TRBV5-1 and TRBJ1-2): KAGVTQTPRYLIKTRGQQVTLSCSPISGHRSVSWYQQTPGQGLQFLFEYFSETQRNKGNFPGRFSGRQFSNSRSEMNVSTLELGDSALYLCASSQDSLRSYTFGSGTRLTVV.

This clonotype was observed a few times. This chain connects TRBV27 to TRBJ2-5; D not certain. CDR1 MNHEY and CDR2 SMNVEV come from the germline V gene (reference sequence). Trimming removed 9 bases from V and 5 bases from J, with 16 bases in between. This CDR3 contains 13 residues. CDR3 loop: CASATTSAETQYF. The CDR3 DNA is TGTGCCAGTGCGACAACCTCGGCGGAGACCCAGTACTTC.

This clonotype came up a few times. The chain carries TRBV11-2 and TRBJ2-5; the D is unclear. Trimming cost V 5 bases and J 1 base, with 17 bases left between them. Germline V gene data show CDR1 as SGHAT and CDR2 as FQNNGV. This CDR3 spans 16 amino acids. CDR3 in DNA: TGTGCCAGCAGCGCCCAGACTTGGCTCCTCCAAGAGACCCAGTACTTC. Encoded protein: CASSAQTWLLQETQYF.

CDR3 DNA sequence: TGCGCCAGCAGCTATACCGGGACAGCGACGCAGTATTTT. It codes for CASSYTGTATQYF. The chain recombines TRBV5-1 with TRBJ2-3, with TRBD1 matching over 7 bases. The CDR3 covers 13 residues. Germline V gene sequence: CDR1 SGHRS, CDR2 YFSETQ. V shed 3 bases, J shed 9 bases, and the junction held 7 bases outside the gene matches.

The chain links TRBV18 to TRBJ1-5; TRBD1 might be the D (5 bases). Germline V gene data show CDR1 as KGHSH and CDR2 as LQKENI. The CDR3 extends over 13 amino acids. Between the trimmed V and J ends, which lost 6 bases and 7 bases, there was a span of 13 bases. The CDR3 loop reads CASSAGSQQPQHF. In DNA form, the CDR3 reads TGTGCCAGCTCCGCAGGGTCGCAGCAGCCCCAGCATTTT.

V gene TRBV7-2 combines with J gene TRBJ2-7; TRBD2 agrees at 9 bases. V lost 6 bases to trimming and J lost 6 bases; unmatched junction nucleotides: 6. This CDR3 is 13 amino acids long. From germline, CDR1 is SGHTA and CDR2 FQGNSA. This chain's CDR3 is CASRGAGLAEQYV. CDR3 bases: TGTGCCAGCAGGGGGGCGGGACTAGCCGAGCAGTACGTC.

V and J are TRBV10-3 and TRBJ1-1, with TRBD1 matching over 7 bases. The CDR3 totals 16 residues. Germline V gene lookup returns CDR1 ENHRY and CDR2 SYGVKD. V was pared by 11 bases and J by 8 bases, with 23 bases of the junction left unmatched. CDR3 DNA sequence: TGTGCCGTGAGCCCAGGACCGGGGACAGCCTTGTTGGAAGCTTTCTTT. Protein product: CAVSPGPGTALLEAFF.

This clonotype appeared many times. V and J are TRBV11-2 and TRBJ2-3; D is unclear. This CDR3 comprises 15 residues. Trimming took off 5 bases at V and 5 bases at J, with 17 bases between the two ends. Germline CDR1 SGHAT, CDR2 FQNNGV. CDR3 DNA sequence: TGTGCCAGCAGCCCGTTCTCCGGGTTTAGAGATACGCAGTATTTT. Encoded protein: CASSPFSGFRDTQYF.

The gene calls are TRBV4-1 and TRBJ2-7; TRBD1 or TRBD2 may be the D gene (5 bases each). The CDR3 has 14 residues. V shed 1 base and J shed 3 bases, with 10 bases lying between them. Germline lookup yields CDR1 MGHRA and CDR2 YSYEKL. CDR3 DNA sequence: TGCGCCAGCAGCCAAGCGAGGGGAAGCTACGAGCAGTACTTC. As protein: CASSQARGSYEQYF.

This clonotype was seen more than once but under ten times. In DNA form, the CDR3 reads TGTGCCAGCAGCTTTCGGGGGGATGGCTACGAGCAGTACGTC. Translating it yields CASSFRGDGYEQYV. V is TRBV7-6 and J is TRBJ2-7, with 7 bases that match TRBD2. J lost 3 bases, V lost 3 bases, and 5 bases had no gene match. The CDR3 covers 14 residues. The germline V gene has CDR1 SGHVS and CDR2 FNYEAQ.

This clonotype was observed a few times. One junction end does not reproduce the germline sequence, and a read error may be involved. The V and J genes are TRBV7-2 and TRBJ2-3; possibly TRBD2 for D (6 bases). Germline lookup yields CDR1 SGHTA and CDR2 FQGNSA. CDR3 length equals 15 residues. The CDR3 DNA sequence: TGTGCCAGCAGCTTAAGTAGCGGCCTCACAAATACGCAGTATTTT. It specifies CASSLSSGLTNTQYF.

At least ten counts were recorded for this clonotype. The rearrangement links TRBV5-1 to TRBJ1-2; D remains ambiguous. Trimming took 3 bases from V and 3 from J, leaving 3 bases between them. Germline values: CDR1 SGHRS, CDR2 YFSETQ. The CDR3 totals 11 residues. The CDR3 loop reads CASSSDYGYTF. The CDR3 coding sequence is TGCGCCAGCAGCTCCGACTATGGCTACACCTTC.

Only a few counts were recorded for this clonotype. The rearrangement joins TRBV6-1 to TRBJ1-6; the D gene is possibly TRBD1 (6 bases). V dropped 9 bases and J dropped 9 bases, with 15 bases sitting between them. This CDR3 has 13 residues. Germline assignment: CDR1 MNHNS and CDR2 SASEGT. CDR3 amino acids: CASKGGPASPLHF. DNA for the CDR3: TGTGCCAGTAAAGGGGGTCCCGCTTCACCCCTCCACTTT.

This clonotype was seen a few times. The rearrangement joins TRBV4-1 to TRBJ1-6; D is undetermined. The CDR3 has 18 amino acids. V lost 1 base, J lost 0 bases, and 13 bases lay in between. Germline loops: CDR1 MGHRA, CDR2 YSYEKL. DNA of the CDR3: TGCGCCAGCAGCCAAGGGCACGGGCCGTACTCCTATAATTCACCCCTCCACTTT. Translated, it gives CASSQGHGPYSYNSPLHF.

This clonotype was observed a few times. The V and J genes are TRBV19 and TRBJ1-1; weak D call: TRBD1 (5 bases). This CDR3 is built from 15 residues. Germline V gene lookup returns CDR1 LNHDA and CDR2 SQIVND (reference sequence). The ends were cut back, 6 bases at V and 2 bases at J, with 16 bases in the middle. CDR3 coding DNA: TGTGCCAGTAGCGATCCTGGGAGGGGAAACACTGAAGCTTTCTTT. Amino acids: CASSDPGRGNTEAFF.